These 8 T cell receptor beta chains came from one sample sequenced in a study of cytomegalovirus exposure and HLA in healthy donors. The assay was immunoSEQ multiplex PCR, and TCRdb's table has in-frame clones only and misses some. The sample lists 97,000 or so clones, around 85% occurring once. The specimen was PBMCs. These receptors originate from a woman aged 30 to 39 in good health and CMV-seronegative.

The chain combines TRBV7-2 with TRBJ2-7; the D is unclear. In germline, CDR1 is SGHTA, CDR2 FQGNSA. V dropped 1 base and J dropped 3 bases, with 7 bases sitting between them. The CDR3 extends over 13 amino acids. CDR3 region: CASSLVLNYEQYF. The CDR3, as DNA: TGTGCCAGCAGCTTAGTTCTAAACTACGAGCAGTACTTC.

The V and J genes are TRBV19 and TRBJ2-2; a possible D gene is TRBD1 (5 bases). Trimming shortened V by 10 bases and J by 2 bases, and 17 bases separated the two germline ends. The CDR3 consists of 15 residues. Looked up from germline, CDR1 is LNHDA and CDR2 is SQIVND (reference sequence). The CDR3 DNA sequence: TGTGCCACCAGGTTCAGGGCTCTAAACACCGGGGAGCTGTTTTTT. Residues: CATRFRALNTGELFF.

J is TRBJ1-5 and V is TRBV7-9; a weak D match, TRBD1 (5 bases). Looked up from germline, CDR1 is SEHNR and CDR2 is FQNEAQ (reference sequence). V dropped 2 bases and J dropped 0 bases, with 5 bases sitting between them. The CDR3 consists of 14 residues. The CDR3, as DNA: TGTGCCAGCAGCTTACAGGGTAGCAATCAGCCCCAGCATTTT. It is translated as CASSLQGSNQPQHF.

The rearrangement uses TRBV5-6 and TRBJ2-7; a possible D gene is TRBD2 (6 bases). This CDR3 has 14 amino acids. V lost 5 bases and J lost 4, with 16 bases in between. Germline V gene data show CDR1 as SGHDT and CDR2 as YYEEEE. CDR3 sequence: CASRLLREKYEQYF. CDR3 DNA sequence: TGTGCCAGCAGACTACTCCGGGAGAAATACGAGCAGTACTTC.

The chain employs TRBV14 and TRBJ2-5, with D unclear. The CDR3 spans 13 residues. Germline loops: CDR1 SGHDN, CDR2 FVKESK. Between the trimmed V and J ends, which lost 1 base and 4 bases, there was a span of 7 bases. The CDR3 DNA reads TGTGCCAGCAGCCAAGGAGGCGGAGAGACCCAGTACTTC. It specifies CASSQGGGETQYF. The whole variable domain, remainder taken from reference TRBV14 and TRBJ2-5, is EAGVTQFPSHSVIEKGQTVTLRCDPISGHDNLYWYRRVMGKEIKFLLHFVKESKQDESGMPNNRFLAERTGGTYSTLKVQPAELEDSGVYFCASSQGGGETQYFGPGTRLLVL.

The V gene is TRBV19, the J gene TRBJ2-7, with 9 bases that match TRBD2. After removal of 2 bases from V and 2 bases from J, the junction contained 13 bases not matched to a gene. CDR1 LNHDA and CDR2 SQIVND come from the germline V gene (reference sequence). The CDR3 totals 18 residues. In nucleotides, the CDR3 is TGTGCCAGTAGTATAAGATGGGCTAGCGGGGACCAAACCTACGAGCAGTACTTC. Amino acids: CASSIRWASGDQTYEQYF. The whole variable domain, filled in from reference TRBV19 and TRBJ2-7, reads DGGITQSPKYLFRKEGQNVTLSCEQNLNHDAMYWYRQDPGQGLRLIYYSQIVNDFQKGDIAEGYSVSREKKESFPLTVTSAQKNPTAFYLCASSIRWASGDQTYEQYFGPGTRLTVT.

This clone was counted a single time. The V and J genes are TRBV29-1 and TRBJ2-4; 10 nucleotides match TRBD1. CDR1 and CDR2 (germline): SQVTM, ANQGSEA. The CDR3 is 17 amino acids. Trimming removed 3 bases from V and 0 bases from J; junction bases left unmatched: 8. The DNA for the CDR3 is TGCAGCGTTGAGGGCGTGGGACAGGGGTTAGCCAAAAACATTCAGTACTTC. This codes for CSVEGVGQGLAKNIQYF. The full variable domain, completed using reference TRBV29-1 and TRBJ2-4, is SAVISQKPSRDICQRGTSLTIQCQVDSQVTMMFWYRQQPGQSLTLIATANQGSEATYESGFVIDKFPISRPNLTFSTLTVSNMSPEDSSIYLCSVEGVGQGLAKNIQYFGAGTRLSVL.

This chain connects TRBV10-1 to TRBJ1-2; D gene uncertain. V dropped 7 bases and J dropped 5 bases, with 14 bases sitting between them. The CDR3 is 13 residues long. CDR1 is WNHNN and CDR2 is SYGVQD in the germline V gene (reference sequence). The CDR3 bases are TGCGCCAGCACGCGACGAGGGATTTATGGCTACACCTTC. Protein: CASTRRGIYGYTF.